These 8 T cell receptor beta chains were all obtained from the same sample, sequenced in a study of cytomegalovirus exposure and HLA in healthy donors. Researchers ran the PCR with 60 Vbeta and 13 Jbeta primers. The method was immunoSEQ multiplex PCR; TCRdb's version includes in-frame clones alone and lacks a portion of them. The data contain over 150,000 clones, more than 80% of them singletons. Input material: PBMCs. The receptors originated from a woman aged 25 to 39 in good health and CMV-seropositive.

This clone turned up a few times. This chain's CDR3 is CASSHPPTGETQYF. CDR3 sequence (DNA): TGCGCCAGCAGCCATCCCCCAACCGGGGAGACCCAGTACTTC. The chain has TRBV4-1 and TRBJ2-5; D is undetermined. CDR1 MGHRA and CDR2 YSYEKL come from the germline V gene. The CDR3 loop spans 14 amino acids. The V gene lost 3 bases and the J gene lost 5 bases, with 13 bases spanning the gap.

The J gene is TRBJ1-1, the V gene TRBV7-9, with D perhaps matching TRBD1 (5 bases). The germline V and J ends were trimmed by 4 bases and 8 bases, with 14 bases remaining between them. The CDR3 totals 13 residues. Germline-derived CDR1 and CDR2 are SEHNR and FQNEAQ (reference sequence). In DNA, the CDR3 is TGTGCCAGCAGCTCATGGGGGGAGCCAGAAGCTTTCTTT. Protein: CASSSWGEPEAFF.

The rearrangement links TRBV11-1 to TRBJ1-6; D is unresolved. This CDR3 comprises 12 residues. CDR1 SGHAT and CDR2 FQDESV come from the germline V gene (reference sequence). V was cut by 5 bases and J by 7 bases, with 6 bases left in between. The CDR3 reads CASSTENSPLHF. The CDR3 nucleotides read TGTGCCAGCAGCACGGAGAATTCACCCCTCCACTTT.

The CDR3 bases are TGTGCCAGCAGTAGAACAGGCTTCAGCTCCTACGAGCAGTACTTC. Encoded protein: CASSRTGFSSYEQYF. This rearrangement joins TRBV6-5 to TRBJ2-7, with D perhaps TRBD1 (5 bases). In germline, CDR1 is MNHEY, CDR2 SVGAGI. The V end lost 5 bases, the J end lost 0 bases, and 14 bases lay between the germline ends. CDR3 size: 15 residues.

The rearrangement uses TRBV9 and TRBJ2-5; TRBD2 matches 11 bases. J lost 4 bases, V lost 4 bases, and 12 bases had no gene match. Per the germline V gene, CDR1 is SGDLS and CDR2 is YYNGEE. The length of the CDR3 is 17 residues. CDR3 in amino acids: CASSPRGDSGGAETQYF. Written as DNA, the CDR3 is TGTGCCAGCAGCCCCAGGGGGGATAGCGGGGGGGCAGAGACCCAGTACTTC.

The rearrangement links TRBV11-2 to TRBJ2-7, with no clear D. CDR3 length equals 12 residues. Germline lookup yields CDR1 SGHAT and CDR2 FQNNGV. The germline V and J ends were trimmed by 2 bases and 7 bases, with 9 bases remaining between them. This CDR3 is CASSLTIVEQYF. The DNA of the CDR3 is TGTGCCAGCAGCTTAACAATCGTGGAGCAGTACTTC.

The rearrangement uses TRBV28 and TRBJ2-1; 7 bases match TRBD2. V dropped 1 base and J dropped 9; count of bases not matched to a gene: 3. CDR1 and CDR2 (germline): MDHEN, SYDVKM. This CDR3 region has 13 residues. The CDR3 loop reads CASSLLRGTEQFF. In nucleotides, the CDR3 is TGTGCCAGCAGTTTATTGCGGGGGACTGAGCAGTTCTTC. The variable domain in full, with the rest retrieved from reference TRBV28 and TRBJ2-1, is DVKVTQSSRYLVKRTGEKVFLECVQDMDHENMFWYRQDPGLGLRLIYFSYDVKMKEKGDIPEGYSVSREKKERFSLILESASTNQTSMYLCASSLLRGTEQFFGPGTRLTVL.

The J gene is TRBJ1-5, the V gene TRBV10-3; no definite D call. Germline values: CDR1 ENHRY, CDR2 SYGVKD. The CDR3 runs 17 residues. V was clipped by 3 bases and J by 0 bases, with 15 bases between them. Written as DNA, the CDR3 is TGTGCCATCAGTGAAAAGGCAGACTTCTATAGCAATCAGCCCCAGCATTTT. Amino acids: CAISEKADFYSNQPQHF.